This T cell receptor (beta chain) was captured in a study of T-cell reconstitution after alpha-beta-depleted transplantation in children. Overall study results and limits: There were reportedly several hundred expanded graft clones from which alpha-beta T cells came about two months after transplant. When one year had passed after transplant, most T-cell counts and diversity came from newly produced T cells. It was surviving recipient T cells and thymic progenitors that gave some patients high TCRbeta diversity at day 60.

Unique molecular identifiers were incorporated into the prepared TCRbeta library. TCRdb called the PCR reads again in MiXCR, with one record for every CDR3 protein. The sample carries 240,000 or so distinct CDR3 sequences, around 7.8% recorded once. In its sample, this clonotype was seen many times. The antigen is not known. Trimming shortened V by 4 bases and J by 5 bases, and 20 bases separated the two germline ends. Per the germline V gene, CDR1 is LGHDT and CDR2 is YNNKEL (reference sequence). This CDR3 is 17 amino acids long. This clonotype originated in a male patient younger than 18 who had a stem cell transplant for acute lymphoblastic leukemia, so the T cells may come from the graft donor. The genes are TRBV3-1 and TRBJ2-2; D is unclear. The source was PBMCs, mostly from graft donor cells, collected 180 days after TCRalphabeta/CD19-depleted stem cell transplant. The CDR3 coding sequence is TGTGCCAGCAGCCTTCCCCCCTTGGCAGGCCGAACCGGGGAGCTGTTTTTT. It translates to CASSLPPLAGRTGELFF.